This T cell receptor beta chain was documented in a study of Ad26.COV2.S vaccination and SARS-CoV-2 variants. Noted treatment: roughly 19 received Ad26.COV2.S at low or high dose, single or two shots; roughly 5 received placebo; per-sample allocation not given. Sampling took place 63 days after the first vaccine or placebo injection. This clone was counted a few times. Germline values: CDR1 SGHRS, CDR2 YFSETQ. V dropped 2 bases and J dropped 6 bases, with 15 bases sitting between them. The CDR3 covers 15 residues. TCRdb's table, derived via immunoSEQ multiplex PCR, lists solely in-frame clones and lacks some. Here the sample spans about 480,000 clones, around 90% being singletons.

This receptor was taken from a person between 18 and 60 years old who received the Ad26.COV2.S COVID-19 vaccine or a placebo. The sequencing used peripheral blood, collected in a trial of Ad26.COV2.S vaccine versus placebo. This chain links TRBV5-1 with TRBJ2-1; TRBD1 is a possible D gene (6 bases). The CDR3 DNA reads as TGCGCCAGCAGCTTTTTGGGGACACAACGCAATGAGCAGTTCTTC. Residues: CASSFLGTQRNEQFF.